This T cell receptor beta chain came from a study of patients and donors after allogeneic stem cell transplantation. This clonotype was seen a few times. The CDR3 spans 12 residues. Germline V gene sequence: CDR1 SEHNR, CDR2 FQNEAQ (reference sequence). Trimming shortened V by 3 bases and J by 4 bases, and 6 bases separated the two germline ends. TCRdb reprocessed the RT-PCR reads via MiXCR and lists one record per CDR3 protein. The sample carries approximately 20,000 distinct CDR3 sequences, around 4.5% recorded once. V and J are TRBV7-9 and TRBJ1-1; no definite D call. The TCR was taken from a human donor who was either an allogeneic HSCT recipient or a stem cell or donor lymphocyte infusion donor (not recorded which). It is not recorded whose cells these are; they may come from a transplant donor. The sequenced material came from blood, either unsorted or a sorted T cell fraction (not recorded which). CDR3 sequence (DNA): TGTGCCAGCAGCTTCCCTTTCACTGAAGCTTTCTTT. Translated: CASSFPFTEAFF.